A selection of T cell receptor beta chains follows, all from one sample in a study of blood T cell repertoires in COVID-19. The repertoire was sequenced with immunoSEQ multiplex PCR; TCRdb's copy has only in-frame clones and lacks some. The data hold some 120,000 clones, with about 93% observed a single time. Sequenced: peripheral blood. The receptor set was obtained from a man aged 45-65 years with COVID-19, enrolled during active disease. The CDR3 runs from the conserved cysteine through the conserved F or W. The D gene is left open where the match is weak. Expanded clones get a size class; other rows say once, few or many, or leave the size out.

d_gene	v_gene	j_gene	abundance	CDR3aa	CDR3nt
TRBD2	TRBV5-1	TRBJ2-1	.	CASSPRVLAGVMAYNEQFF	TGCGCCAGCAGCCCGAGAGTACTAGCGGGAGTAATGGCCTACAATGAGCAGTTCTTC
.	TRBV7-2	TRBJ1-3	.	CASSPTYSGNTIYF	TGTGCCAGCAGCCCCACCTACTCTGGAAACACCATATATTTT
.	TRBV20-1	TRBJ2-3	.	CSASRADTQYF	TGCAGTGCTAGTCGGGCAGATACGCAGTATTTT
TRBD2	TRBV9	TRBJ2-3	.	CASSGPPGLAGGIVTDTQYF	TGTGCCAGCAGCGGTCCCCCGGGACTAGCGGGAGGGATAGTCACAGATACGCAGTATTTT
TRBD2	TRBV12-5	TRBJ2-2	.	CASGLHLSGRITGELFF	TGTGCTAGTGGTTTGCACCTTAGCGGGAGAATCACCGGGGAGCTGTTTTTT
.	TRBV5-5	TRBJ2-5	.	CASSYQETQYF	TGTGCCAGCAGTTATCAAGAGACCCAGTACTTC
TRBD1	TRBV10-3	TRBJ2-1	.	CAISESRQGASKNEQFF	TGTGCCATCAGTGAGTCGAGACAGGGGGCTAGCAAGAATGAGCAGTTCTTC
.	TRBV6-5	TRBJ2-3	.	CASSSRGDTQYF	TGTGCCAGCAGTTCCAGGGGAGATACGCAGTATTTT
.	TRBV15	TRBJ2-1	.	CATREGSSYNEQFF	TGTGCCACCCGCGAGGGCAGCTCCTACAATGAGCAGTTCTTC
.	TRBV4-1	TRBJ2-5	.	CASSQLTGETQYF	TGCGCCAGCAGCCAGCTTACAGGGGAGACCCAGTACTTC
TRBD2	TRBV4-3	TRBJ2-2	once	CASSQDSLAGGRTGELFF	TGCGCCAGCAGCCAAGACTCACTAGCGGGAGGACGCACCGGGGAGCTGTTTTTT
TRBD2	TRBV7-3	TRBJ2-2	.	CASSPGLAGNTGELFF	TGTGCCAGCAGCCCCGGACTAGCAGGGAACACCGGGGAGCTGTTTTTT
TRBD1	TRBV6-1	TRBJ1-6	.	CASSATGTGRNSPLHF	TGTGCCAGCAGTGCCACCGGGACAGGGCGCAATTCACCCCTCCACTTT
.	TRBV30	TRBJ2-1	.	CAWSVVQNNEQFF	TGTGCCTGGAGTGTAGTACAGAACAATGAGCAGTTCTTC
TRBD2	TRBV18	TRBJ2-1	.	CASSLGLAGHNEQFF	TGTGCCAGCTCACTGGGACTAGCGGGACACAATGAGCAGTTCTTC
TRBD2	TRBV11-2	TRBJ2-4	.	CASSNGGVGKNIQYF	TGTGCCAGCAGCAACGGGGGGGTCGGCAAAAACATTCAGTACTTC
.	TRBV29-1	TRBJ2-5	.	CSVEAEPGPGGETQYF	TGCAGCGTTGAAGCCGAGCCAGGGCCCGGGGGAGAGACCCAGTACTTC
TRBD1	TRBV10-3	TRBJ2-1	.	CAIGTASNEQFF	TGTGCCATAGGGACAGCCAGCAATGAGCAGTTCTTC
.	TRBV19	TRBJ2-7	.	CASKLSNSYEQYF	TGTGCCAGTAAGCTGTCAAACTCCTACGAGCAGTACTTC
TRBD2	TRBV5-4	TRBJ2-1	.	CASSLGGLAGYNEQFF	TGTGCCAGCAGCTTGGGAGGGCTAGCGGGATACAATGAGCAGTTCTTC
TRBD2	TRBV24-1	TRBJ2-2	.	CATSDPWTSGGANTGELFF	TGTGCCACCAGTGATCCCTGGACTAGCGGGGGAGCGAACACCGGGGAGCTGTTTTTT
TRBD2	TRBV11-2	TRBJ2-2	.	CASSFGGRVDTGELFF	TGTGCCAGCAGCTTCGGCGGGAGGGTGGACACCGGGGAGCTGTTTTTT
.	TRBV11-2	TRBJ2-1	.	CASSSGGRVGYNEQFF	TGTGCCAGCAGCTCTGGGGGCAGGGTCGGCTACAATGAGCAGTTCTTC
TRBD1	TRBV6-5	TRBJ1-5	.	CASSLTGTQPQHF	TGTGCCAGCAGCTTGACAGGGACTCAGCCCCAGCATTTT
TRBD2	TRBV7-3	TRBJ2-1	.	CASSPSPGLVPNEQFF	TGTGCCAGCAGCCCTTCACCGGGACTAGTCCCCAATGAGCAGTTCTTC
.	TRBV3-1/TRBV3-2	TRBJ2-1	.	CASSPPGRLPGNEQFF	TGTGCCAGCAGCCCCCCCGGGCGCCTGCCGGGAAATGAGCAGTTCTTC
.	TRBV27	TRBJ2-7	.	CASSYAGREQYF	TGTGCCAGCAGTTATGCTGGGCGCGAGCAGTACTTC
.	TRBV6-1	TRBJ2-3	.	CASSEAGADTQYF	TGTGCCAGCAGTGAAGCGGGAGCAGATACGCAGTATTTT
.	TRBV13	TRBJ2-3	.	CASSSGGDTQYF	TGTGCCAGCAGCTCCGGCGGAGATACGCAGTATTTT
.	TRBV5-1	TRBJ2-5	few	CASRGGQSQETQYF	TGCGCCAGCAGAGGCGGACAGTCCCAAGAGACCCAGTACTTC
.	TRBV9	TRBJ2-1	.	CASSVYSADEQFF	TGTGCCAGCAGCGTTTATAGCGCGGATGAGCAGTTCTTC
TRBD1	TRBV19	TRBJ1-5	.	CASSPGQYSNQPQHF	TGTGCCAGTAGTCCGGGACAGTATAGCAATCAGCCCCAGCATTTT
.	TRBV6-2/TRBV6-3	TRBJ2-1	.	CASSYRGLNSYNEQFF	TGTGCCAGCAGTTACCGAGGACTTAACTCCTACAATGAGCAGTTCTTC
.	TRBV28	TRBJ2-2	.	CASSFGGPTGELFF	TGTGCCAGCAGTTTCGGGGGTCCGACCGGGGAGCTGTTTTTT
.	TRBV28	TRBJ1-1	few	CASRGTALTYTEAFF	TGTGCCAGCCGGGGGACCGCCCTAACGTACACTGAAGCTTTCTTT
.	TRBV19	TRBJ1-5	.	CASSIFVSERSNQPQHF	TGTGCCAGTAGTATTTTCGTCTCTGAGAGAAGCAATCAGCCCCAGCATTTT
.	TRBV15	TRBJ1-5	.	CATSAGDGINQPQHF	TGTGCCACCAGCGCAGGGGACGGGATAAATCAGCCCCAGCATTTT